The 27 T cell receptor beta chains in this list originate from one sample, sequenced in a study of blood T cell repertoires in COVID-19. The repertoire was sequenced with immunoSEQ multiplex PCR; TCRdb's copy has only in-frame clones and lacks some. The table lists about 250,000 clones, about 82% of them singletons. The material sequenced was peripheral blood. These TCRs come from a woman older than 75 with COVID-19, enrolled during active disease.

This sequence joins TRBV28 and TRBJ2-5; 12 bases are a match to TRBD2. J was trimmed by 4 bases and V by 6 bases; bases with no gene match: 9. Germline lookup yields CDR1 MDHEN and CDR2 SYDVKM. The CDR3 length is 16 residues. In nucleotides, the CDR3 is TGTGCCAGCAGGGAGACTAGCGGGAGAACTCGAGAGACCCAGTACTTC. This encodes CASRETSGRTRETQYF. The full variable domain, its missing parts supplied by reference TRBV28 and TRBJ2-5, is DVKVTQSSRYLVKRTGEKVFLECVQDMDHENMFWYRQDPGLGLRLIYFSYDVKMKEKGDIPEGYSVSREKKERFSLILESASTNQTSMYLCASRETSGRTRETQYFGPGTRLLVL.

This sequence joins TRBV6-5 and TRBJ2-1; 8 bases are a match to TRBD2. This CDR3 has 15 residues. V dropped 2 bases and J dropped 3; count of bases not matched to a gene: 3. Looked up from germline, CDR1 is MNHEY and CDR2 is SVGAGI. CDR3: CASSYHSGDYNEQFF. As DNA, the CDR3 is TGTGCCAGCAGTTACCATAGCGGGGACTACAATGAGCAGTTCTTC.

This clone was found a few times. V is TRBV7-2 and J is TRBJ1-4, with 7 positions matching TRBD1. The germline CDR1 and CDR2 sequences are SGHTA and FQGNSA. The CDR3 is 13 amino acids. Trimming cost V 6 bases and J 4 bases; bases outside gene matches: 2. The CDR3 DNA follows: TGTGCCAGCAGTCGGGACAGTAATGAAAAACTGTTTTTT. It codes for CASSRDSNEKLFF.

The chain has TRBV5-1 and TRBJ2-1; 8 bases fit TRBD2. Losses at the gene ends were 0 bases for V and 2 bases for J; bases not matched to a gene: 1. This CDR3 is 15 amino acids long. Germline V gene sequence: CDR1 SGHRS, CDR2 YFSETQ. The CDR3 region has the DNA TGCGCCAGCAGCTTGGGCGGGGGGCCCTACAATGAGCAGTTCTTC. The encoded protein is CASSLGGGPYNEQFF.

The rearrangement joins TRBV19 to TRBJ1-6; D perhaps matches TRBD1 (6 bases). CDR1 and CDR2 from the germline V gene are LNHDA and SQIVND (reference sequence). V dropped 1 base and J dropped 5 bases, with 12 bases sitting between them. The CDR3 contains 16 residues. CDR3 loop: CASSIGKGHDNSPLHF. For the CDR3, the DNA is TGTGCCAGTAGTATAGGGAAGGGACATGATAATTCACCCCTCCACTTT. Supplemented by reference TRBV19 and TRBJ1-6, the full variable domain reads DGGITQSPKYLFRKEGQNVTLSCEQNLNHDAMYWYRQDPGQGLRLIYYSQIVNDFQKGDIAEGYSVSREKKESFPLTVTSAQKNPTAFYLCASSIGKGHDNSPLHFGNGTRLTVT.

DNA for the CDR3: TGTGCCAGCAGCTTAGTGCGGGGGTCCTCCTACGAGCAGTACTTC. This codes for CASSLVRGSSYEQYF. The chain combines TRBV7-2 with TRBJ2-7, with 7 bases fitting TRBD2. The CDR3 is made up of 15 amino acids. Trimming at V came to 1 base and at J to 0 bases, leaving 3 bases not matched to a gene. The germline CDR1 and CDR2 sequences are SGHTA and FQGNSA. Full variable domain (outside the CDR3, taken from reference TRBV7-2 and TRBJ2-7): GAGVSQSPSNKVTEKGKDVELRCDPISGHTALYWYRQSLGQGLEFLIYFQGNSAPDKSGLPSDRFSAERTGGSVSTLTIQRTQQEDSAVYLCASSLVRGSSYEQYFGPGTRLTVT.

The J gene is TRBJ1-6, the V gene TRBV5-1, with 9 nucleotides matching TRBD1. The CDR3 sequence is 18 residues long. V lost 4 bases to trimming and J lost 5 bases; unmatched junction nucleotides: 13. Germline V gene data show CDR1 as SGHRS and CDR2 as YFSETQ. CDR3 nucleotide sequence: TGCGCCAGCAGCGAAACCGGGACAGGGATCGGAAATAATTCACCCCTCCACTTT. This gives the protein CASSETGTGIGNNSPLHF. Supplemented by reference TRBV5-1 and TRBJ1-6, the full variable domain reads KAGVTQTPRYLIKTRGQQVTLSCSPISGHRSVSWYQQTPGQGLQFLFEYFSETQRNKGNFPGRFSGRQFSNSRSEMNVSTLELGDSALYLCASSETGTGIGNNSPLHFGNGTRLTVT.

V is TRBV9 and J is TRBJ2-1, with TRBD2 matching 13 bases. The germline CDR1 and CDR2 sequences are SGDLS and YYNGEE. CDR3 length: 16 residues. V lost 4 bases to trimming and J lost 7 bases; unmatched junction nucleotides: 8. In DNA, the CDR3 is TGTGCCAGCAGCCCCAGCCCACTAGCGGGGGGGAATGAGCAGTTCTTC. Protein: CASSPSPLAGGNEQFF. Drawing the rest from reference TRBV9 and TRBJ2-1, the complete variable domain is DSGVTQTPKHLITATGQRVTLRCSPRSGDLSVYWYQQSLDQGLQFLIQYYNGEERAKGNILERFSAQQFPDLHSELNLSSLELGDSALYFCASSPSPLAGGNEQFFGPGTRLTVL.

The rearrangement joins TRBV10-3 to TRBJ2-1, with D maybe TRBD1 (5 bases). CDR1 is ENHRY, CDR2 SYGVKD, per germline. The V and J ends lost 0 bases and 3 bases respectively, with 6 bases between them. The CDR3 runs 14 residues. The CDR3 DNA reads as TGTGCCATCAGTGAGTCAGGACACTACAATGAGCAGTTCTTC. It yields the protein CAISESGHYNEQFF.

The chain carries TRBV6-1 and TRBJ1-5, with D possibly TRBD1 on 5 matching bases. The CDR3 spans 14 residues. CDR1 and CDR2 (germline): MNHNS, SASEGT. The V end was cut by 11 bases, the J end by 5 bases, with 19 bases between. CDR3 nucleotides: TGTGCCTCAGCTCAACGGAGGGACGATCAGCCCCAGCATTTT. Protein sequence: CASAQRRDDQPQHF.

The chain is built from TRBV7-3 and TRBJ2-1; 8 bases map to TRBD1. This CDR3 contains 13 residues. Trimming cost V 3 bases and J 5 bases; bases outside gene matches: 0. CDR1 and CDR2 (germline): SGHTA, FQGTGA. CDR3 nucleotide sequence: TGTGCCAGCAGCTTGGGACAGGACAATGAGCAGTTCTTC. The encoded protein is CASSLGQDNEQFF. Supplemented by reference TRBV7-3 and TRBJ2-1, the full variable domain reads GAGVSQTPSNKVTEKGKYVELRCDPISGHTALYWYRQSLGQGPEFLIYFQGTGAADDSGLPNDRFFAVRPEGSVSTLKIQRTERGDSAVYLCASSLGQDNEQFFGPGTRLTVL.

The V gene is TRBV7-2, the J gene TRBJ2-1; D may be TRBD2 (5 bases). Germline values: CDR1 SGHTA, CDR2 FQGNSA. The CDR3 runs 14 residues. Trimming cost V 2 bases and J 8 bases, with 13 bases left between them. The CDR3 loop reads CASSLRGPSDEQFF. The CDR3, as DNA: TGTGCCAGCAGCTTACGAGGGCCGAGCGATGAGCAGTTCTTC. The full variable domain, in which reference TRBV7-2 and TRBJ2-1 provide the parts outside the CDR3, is GAGVSQSPSNKVTEKGKDVELRCDPISGHTALYWYRQSLGQGLEFLIYFQGNSAPDKSGLPSDRFSAERTGGSVSTLTIQRTQQEDSAVYLCASSLRGPSDEQFFGPGTRLTVL.

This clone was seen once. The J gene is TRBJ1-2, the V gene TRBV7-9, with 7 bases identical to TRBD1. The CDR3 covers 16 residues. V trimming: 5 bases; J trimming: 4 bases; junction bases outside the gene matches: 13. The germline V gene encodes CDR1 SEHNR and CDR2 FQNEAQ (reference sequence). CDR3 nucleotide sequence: TGTGCCAGCAGCCCCGGGGGACAGTTCCGTTCCTATGGCTACACCTTC. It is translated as CASSPGGQFRSYGYTF. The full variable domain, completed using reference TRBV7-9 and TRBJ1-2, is DTGVSQNPRHKITKRGQNVTFRCDPISEHNRLYWYRQTLGQGPEFLTYFQNEAQLEKSRLLSDRFSAERPKGSFSTLEIQRTEQGDSAMYLCASSPGGQFRSYGYTFGSGTRLTVV.

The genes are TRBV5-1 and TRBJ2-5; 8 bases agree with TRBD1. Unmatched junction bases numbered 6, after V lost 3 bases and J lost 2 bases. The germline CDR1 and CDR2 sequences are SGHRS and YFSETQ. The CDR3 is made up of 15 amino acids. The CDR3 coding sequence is TGCGCCAGCAGCTCCCCGGGACAGGAACAAGAGACCCAGTACTTC. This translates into CASSSPGQEQETQYF.

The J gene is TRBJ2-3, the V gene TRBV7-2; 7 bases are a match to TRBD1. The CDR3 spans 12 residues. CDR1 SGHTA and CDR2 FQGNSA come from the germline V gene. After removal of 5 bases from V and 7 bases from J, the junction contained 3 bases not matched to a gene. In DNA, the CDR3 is TGTGCCAGCAGCCCACAGGGGTATACGCAGTATTTT. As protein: CASSPQGYTQYF.

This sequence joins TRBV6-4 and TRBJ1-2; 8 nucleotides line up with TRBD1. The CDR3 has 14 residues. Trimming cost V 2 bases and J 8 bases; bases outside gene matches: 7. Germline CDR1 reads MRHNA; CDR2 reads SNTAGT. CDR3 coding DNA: TGTGCCAGCAGTGACGCCCGGACAGGGTTCGGCTACACCTTC. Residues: CASSDARTGFGYTF.

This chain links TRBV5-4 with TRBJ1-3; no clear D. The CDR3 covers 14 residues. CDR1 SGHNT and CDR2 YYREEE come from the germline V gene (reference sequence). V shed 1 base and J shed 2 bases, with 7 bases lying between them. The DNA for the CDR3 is TGTGCCAGCAGCTTGTACGGGGCTGGAAACACCATATATTTT. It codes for CASSLYGAGNTIYF. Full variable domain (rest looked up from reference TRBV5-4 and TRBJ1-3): ETGVTQSPTHLIKTRGQQVTLRCSSQSGHNTVSWYQQALGQGPQFIFQYYREEENGRGNFPPRFSGLQFPNYSSELNVNALELDDSALYLCASSLYGAGNTIYFGEGSWLTVV.

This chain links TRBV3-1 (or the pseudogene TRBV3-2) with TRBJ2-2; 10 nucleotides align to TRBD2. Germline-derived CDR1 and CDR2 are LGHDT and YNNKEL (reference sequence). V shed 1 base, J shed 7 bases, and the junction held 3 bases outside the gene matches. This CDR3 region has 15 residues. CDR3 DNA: TGTGCCAGCAGCCAAGGAGCGGGGGGGCACGGGGAGCTGTTTTTT. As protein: CASSQGAGGHGELFF.

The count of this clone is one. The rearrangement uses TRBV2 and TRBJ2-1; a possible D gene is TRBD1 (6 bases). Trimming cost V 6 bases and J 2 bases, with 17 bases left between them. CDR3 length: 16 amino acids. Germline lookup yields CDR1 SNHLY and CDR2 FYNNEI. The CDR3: CASSRGYNEAYNEQFF. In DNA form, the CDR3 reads TGTGCCAGCAGCAGGGGCTACAATGAGGCCTACAATGAGCAGTTCTTC.

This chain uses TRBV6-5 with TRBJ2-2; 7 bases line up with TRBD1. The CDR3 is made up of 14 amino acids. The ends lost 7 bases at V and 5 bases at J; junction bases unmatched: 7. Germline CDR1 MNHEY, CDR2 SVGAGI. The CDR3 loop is CASTRGSETGELFF. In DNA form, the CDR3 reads TGTGCCAGCACCAGGGGGTCGGAGACCGGGGAGCTGTTTTTT.

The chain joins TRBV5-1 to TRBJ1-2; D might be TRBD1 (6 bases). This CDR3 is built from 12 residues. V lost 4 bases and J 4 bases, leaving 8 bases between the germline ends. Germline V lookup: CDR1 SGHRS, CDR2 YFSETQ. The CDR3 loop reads CASSVDSYGYTF. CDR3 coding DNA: TGCGCCAGCAGCGTGGACAGCTATGGCTACACCTTC. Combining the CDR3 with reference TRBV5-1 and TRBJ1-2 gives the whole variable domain KAGVTQTPRYLIKTRGQQVTLSCSPISGHRSVSWYQQTPGQGLQFLFEYFSETQRNKGNFPGRFSGRQFSNSRSEMNVSTLELGDSALYLCASSVDSYGYTFGSGTRLTVV.

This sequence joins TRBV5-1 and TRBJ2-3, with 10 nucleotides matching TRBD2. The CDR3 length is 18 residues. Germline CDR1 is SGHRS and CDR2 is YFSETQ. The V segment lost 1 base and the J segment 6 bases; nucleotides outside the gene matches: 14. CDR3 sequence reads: CASSLIGTSVPLGDTQYF. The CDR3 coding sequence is TGCGCCAGCAGCTTGATTGGGACTAGCGTTCCCTTGGGTGATACGCAGTATTTT.

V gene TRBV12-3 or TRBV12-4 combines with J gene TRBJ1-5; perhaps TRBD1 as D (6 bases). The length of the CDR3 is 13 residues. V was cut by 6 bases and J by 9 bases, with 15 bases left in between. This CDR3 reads CASSRQTGSPQHF. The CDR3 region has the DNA TGTGCCAGCAGCCGTCAAACAGGGTCGCCCCAGCATTTT.

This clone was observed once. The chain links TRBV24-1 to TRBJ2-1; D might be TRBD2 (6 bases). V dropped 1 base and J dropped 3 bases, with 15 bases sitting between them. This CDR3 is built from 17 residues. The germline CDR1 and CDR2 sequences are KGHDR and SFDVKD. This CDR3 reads CATSDFVGQGGYNEQFF. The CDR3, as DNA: TGTGCCACCAGTGATTTTGTCGGGCAGGGAGGCTACAATGAGCAGTTCTTC.

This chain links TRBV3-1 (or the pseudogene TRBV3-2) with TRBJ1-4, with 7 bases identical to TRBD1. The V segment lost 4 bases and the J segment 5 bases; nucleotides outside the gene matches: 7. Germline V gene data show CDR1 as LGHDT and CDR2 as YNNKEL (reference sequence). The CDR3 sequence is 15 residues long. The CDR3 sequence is CASSPRWTGNEKLFF. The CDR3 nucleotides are TGTGCCAGCAGCCCCCGATGGACAGGAAATGAAAAACTGTTTTTT.

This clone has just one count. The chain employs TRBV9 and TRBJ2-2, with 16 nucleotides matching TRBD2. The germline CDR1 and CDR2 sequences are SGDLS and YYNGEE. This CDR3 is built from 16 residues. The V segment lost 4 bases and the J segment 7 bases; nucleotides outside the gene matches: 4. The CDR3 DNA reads TGTGCCAGCAGCCTGGGACTAGCGGGGGGGATCGGGGAGCTGTTTTTT. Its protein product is CASSLGLAGGIGELFF.

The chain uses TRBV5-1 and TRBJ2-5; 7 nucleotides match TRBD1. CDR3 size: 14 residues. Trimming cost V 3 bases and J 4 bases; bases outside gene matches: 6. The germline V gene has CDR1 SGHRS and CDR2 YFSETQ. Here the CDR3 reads CASSWGTERETQYF. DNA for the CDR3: TGCGCCAGCAGCTGGGGGACAGAACGAGAGACCCAGTACTTC.